This TCR beta chain was sequenced for a study of Ad26.COV2.S vaccination and SARS-CoV-2 variants. Across the whole study: Intramuscularly, Ad26.COV2.S was given either once or twice, 56 days apart.

Study-level findings and limits: Researchers reported similar non-spike TCR breadth in vaccine and placebo recipients.

Germline loops: CDR1 SQVTM, CDR2 ANQGSEA. Trimming removed 0 bases at V and 12 bases at J, with 23 bases between. The CDR3 is made up of 15 amino acids. The treatment denotes: around 19 received Ad26.COV2.S at low or high dose, single or two shots; five or six received placebo; per-sample allocation not given. Sampling occurred on day 63 after the first vaccine or placebo injection. Based in Boston, the donor was an adult of 18-55 years. Its platform was an Ad26 vector, and its expressed antigen was Wuhan-strain SARS-CoV-2 spike. Assay used: immunoSEQ multiplex PCR; TCRdb lists only in-frame clones, some missing. Of roughly 240,000 clones in the sample, 70% to 90% were seen once. Details on this clone: Antigen unknown.

The origin of this receptor is a person between 18 and 59 years old who received the Ad26.COV2.S COVID-19 vaccine or a placebo. The genes are TRBV29-1 and TRBJ1-2, with D unclear. Source: peripheral blood, taken in a trial of Ad26.COV2.S vaccine versus placebo. The CDR3 is CSVEDLPGIGFADTF. In DNA form, the CDR3 reads TGCAGCGTTGAAGATCTTCCGGGGATTGGATTCGCGGACACCTTC.